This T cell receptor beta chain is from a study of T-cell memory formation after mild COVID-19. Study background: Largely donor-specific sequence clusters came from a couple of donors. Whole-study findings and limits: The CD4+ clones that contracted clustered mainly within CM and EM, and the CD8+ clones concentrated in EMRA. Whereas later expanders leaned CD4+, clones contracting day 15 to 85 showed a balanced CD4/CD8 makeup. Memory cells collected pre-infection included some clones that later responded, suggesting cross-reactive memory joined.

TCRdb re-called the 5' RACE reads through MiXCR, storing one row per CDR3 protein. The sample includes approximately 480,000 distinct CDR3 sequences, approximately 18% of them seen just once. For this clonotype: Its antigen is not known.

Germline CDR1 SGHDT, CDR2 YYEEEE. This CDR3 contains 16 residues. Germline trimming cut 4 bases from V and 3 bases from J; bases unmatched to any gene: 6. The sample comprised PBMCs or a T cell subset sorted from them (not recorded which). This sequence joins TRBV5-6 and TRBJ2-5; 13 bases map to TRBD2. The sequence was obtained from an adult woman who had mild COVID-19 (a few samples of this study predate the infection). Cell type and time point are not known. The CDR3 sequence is CASSRFGLAGEETQYF. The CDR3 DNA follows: TGTGCCAGCAGCCGTTTTGGACTAGCGGGAGAAGAGACCCAGTACTTC.